The rows below give T cell receptor beta chains drawn from one sample of a study of a mutant IDH1 vaccine in newly diagnosed glioma. TCRdb keeps only in-frame clones here, not all; method: immunoSEQ multiplex PCR. The sample has tens of thousands of clones; roughly 82% are singletons. Sample: PBMCs, taken from a glioma patient treated with radiotherapy, temozolomide or both. These TCRs come from a young man with glioma. The CDR3 runs from the conserved cysteine through the conserved F or W. The D gene is left open where the match is weak. Expanded clones are given a class, and other clones once, few, many or no size at all.

D,V,length,size,J,CDR3,DNA
TRBD2,TRBV29-1,13,NA,TRBJ2-1,CSVDWTSFNEQFF,TGCAGCGTTGACTGGACTAGTTTTAATGAGCAGTTCTTC
TRBD1,TRBV5-4,15,NA,TRBJ2-5,CASRQGQAAQETQYF,TGTGCCAGCAGACAAGGACAGGCAGCACAAGAGACCCAGTACTTC
TRBD1,TRBV2,13,NA,TRBJ1-4,CASTGALNEKLFF,TGTGCCAGTACAGGGGCCCTTAATGAAAAACTGTTTTTT
TRBD2,TRBV5-1,15,NA,TRBJ2-5,CASSRSGRAEETQYF,TGCGCCAGCAGCCGTAGCGGGAGGGCCGAAGAGACCCAGTACTTC
TRBD1,TRBV7-6,15,once,TRBJ2-7,CASSLGGTEPYEQYF,TGTGCCAGCAGCTTAGGGGGGACAGAGCCCTACGAGCAGTACTTC
TRBD1,TRBV6-1,16,NA,TRBJ1-2,CASSGQTGRLEYGYTF,TGTGCCAGCAGTGGGCAGACAGGGCGATTGGAGTATGGCTACACCTTC
NA,TRBV27,15,NA,TRBJ1-3,CASSTGPAPGNTIYF,TGTGCCAGTTCCACGGGGCCCGCGCCTGGAAACACCATATATTTT
NA,TRBV29-1,21,NA,TRBJ2-4,CSVTGTGGGTSGFLAKNIQYF,TGCAGCGTGACGGGGACAGGGGGGGGGACTAGCGGGTTTCTAGCCAAAAACATTCAGTACTTC
NA,TRBV5-8,13,NA,TRBJ1-5,CASSLNYQQPQHF,TGTGCCAGCAGCTTGAACTACCAGCAGCCCCAGCATTTT
NA,TRBV2,16,NA,TRBJ1-6,CASSESGMRVNSPLHF,TGTGCCAGCAGTGAATCCGGGATGAGGGTAAATTCACCCCTCCACTTT
NA,TRBV11-2,15,NA,TRBJ1-3,CASSLNGLSGNTIYF,TGTGCCAGCAGCTTGAACGGACTATCTGGAAACACCATATATTTT
TRBD2,TRBV5-1,14,NA,TRBJ2-5,CASSSPGGVETQYF,TGCGCCAGCAGCTCCCCTGGGGGGGTGGAGACCCAGTACTTC
NA,TRBV11-3,15,NA,TRBJ1-5,CASSGMIYSNQPQHF,TGTGCCAGCAGCGGAATGATTTATAGCAATCAGCCCCAGCATTTT
TRBD1,TRBV28,15,once,TRBJ1-1,CASRAGTGMNTEAFF,TGTGCCAGCAGGGCCGGGACAGGGATGAACACTGAAGCTTTCTTT
NA,TRBV7-9,16,NA,TRBJ2-7,CASSSQLGPASYEQYF,TGTGCCAGCAGCTCACAACTGGGACCCGCCTCCTACGAGCAGTACTTC
NA,TRBV6-6,12,NA,TRBJ1-2,CASSSGRAGYTF,TGTGCCAGCAGTTCAGGACGGGCTGGCTACACCTTC
TRBD1,TRBV7-3,15,NA,TRBJ1-4,CASSSPGQPNEKLFF,TGTGCCAGCAGCTCACCGGGACAGCCGAATGAAAAACTGTTTTTT
TRBD2,TRBV5-1,18,NA,TRBJ2-3,CASSRESGLAGSTDTQYF,TGCGCCAGCAGCCGAGAAAGCGGACTAGCGGGGTCAACAGATACGCAGTATTTT
NA,TRBV5-8,17,NA,TRBJ2-3,CASSLSLLRPGTDTQYF,TGTGCCAGCAGCTTGAGCTTACTCCGCCCAGGCACAGATACGCAGTATTTT
TRBD1,TRBV7-6,16,once,TRBJ2-5,CASSFDGTGRQETQYF,TGTGCCAGCAGCTTTGACGGGACAGGGCGTCAAGAGACCCAGTACTTC
TRBD1,TRBV6-5,15,few,TRBJ1-3,CASSKGQGSGNTIYF,TGTGCCAGCAGTAAAGGACAGGGCTCTGGAAACACCATATATTTT
NA,TRBV6-1,15,NA,TRBJ2-2,CASNQDRQLTGELFF,TGTGCCAGCAACCAAGACAGGCAACTAACCGGGGAGCTGTTTTTT
NA,TRBV9,16,once,TRBJ2-7,CASSSLSGSPHGEQYF,TGTGCCAGCAGCTCTCTGAGCGGTTCTCCACATGGGGAGCAGTACTTC
NA,TRBV13,14,NA,TRBJ2-7,CASSEAGRSYEQYF,TGTGCCAGCAGCGAAGCGGGTAGGTCCTACGAGCAGTACTTC
TRBD1,TRBV5-1,15,NA,TRBJ1-2,CASRYDRGTNYGYTF,TGCGCCAGCAGATACGACAGGGGGACTAACTATGGCTACACCTTC
NA,TRBV27,12,medium-sized,TRBJ2-7,CASSPDIHREYF,TGTGCCAGCAGTCCCGACATCCATCGGGAGTACTTC
TRBD1,TRBV25-1,14,NA,TRBJ2-2,CASSGTGFVGELFF,TGTGCCAGCAGTGGGACAGGGTTCGTCGGGGAGCTGTTTTTT
TRBD2,TRBV5-1,18,NA,TRBJ2-3,CASSLSSSSGGIVDTQYF,TGCGCCAGCAGCTTGTCTAGCTCTAGCGGGGGGATCGTAGATACGCAGTATTTT
NA,TRBV4-1,17,once,TRBJ2-6,CASSQGADSSGANVLTF,TGCGCCAGCAGCCAAGGGGCCGACAGCTCTGGGGCCAACGTCCTGACTTTC
NA,TRBV5-1,16,NA,TRBJ2-3,CASSWNTGDSGDTQYF,TGCGCCAGCAGCTGGAACACAGGGGACTCAGGTGATACGCAGTATTTT
NA,TRBV11-2,13,NA,TRBJ1-5,CASSLGVGQPQHF,TGTGCCAGCAGCTTAGGTGTAGGCCAGCCCCAGCATTTT
NA,TRBV19,11,NA,TRBJ1-1,CASIGLMEAFF,TGTGCCAGTATTGGGCTTATGGAAGCTTTCTTT